One and the same sample provided the 17 T cell receptor beta chains below, sequenced in a study of blood T cell repertoires in COVID-19. Using immunoSEQ multiplex PCR, the repertoire was profiled, and TCRdb retains in-frame clones only, with some absent. The sample yields about 130,000 clones, 65% to 85% seen once. Material for sequencing was peripheral blood. These receptors were collected from a man aged 25 to 40 with COVID-19, enrolled during active disease.

This chain connects TRBV19 to TRBJ1-1, with TRBD1 identical over 10 bases. This CDR3 spans 15 amino acids. Germline V gene sequence: CDR1 LNHDA, CDR2 SQIVND (reference sequence). After removal of 5 bases from V and 4 bases from J, the junction contained 7 bases not matched to a gene. CDR3 in amino acids: CASSDGGQGGTEAFF. CDR3 sequence (DNA): TGTGCCAGTAGTGACGGAGGACAGGGGGGCACTGAAGCTTTCTTT.

The rearrangement joins TRBV7-9 to TRBJ2-6, with D unresolved. The CDR3 contains 19 residues. Looked up from germline, CDR1 is SEHNR and CDR2 is FQNEAQ (reference sequence). The V end was cut by 5 bases, the J end by 0 bases, with 20 bases between. DNA for the CDR3: TGTGCCAGCAGCCCCCCCGCCCCGTACAAAAACTCTGGGGCCAACGTCCTGACTTTC. It codes for CASSPPAPYKNSGANVLTF.

This chain uses TRBV28 with TRBJ2-7; possible D gene TRBD1, 5 bases. The V gene lost 11 bases and the J gene lost 6 bases, with 14 bases spanning the gap. Germline CDR1 MDHEN, CDR2 SYDVKM. The CDR3 runs 11 residues. The CDR3 DNA reads TGTGCCCCTCCCCAGGGTTTCGAGCAGTACTTC. Its protein product is CAPPQGFEQYF.

This chain joins TRBV7-2 and TRBJ2-7; a possible D gene is TRBD1 (5 bases). The CDR3 totals 15 residues. Trimming pared 1 base from V and 2 bases from J, leaving 12 bases between. Germline CDR1 is SGHTA and CDR2 is FQGNSA. The DNA for the CDR3 is TGTGCCAGCAGCTTAGTCGCAGGGCAGACCTACGAGCAGTACTTC. This codes for CASSLVAGQTYEQYF.

V usage is TRBV4-1 and J usage is TRBJ2-3; possibly TRBD2 for D (7 bases). Germline values: CDR1 MGHRA, CDR2 YSYEKL. This CDR3 comprises 15 residues. Trimming took off 7 bases at V and 3 bases at J, with 17 bases between the two ends. In DNA, the CDR3 is TGCGCCAGCACCTTGGGGGGGCAAAGGACAGATACGCAGTATTTT. It yields the protein CASTLGGQRTDTQYF.

In this sample, this clone turned up once. The chain carries TRBV19 and TRBJ1-5, with D unresolved. Trimming removed 4 bases from V and 10 bases from J, with 11 bases in between. The CDR3 is 12 residues long. Per germline, CDR1 LNHDA and CDR2 SQIVND (reference sequence). The chain's CDR3 is CASSRREPPQHF. The CDR3 region has the DNA TGTGCCAGTAGTAGACGGGAGCCTCCCCAGCATTTT.

The chain employs TRBV9 and TRBJ1-6; D perhaps matches TRBD1 (5 bases). V dropped 4 bases and J dropped 6 bases, with 11 bases sitting between them. Looked up from germline, CDR1 is SGDLS and CDR2 is YYNGEE. The CDR3 contains 14 residues. The CDR3 DNA sequence: TGTGCCAGCAGCCGACAGCCCCTTAATTCACCCCTCCACTTT. This gives the protein CASSRQPLNSPLHF.

There are a few counts of this clone. This sequence joins TRBV2 and TRBJ1-5; 8 positions match TRBD1. This CDR3 region has 15 residues. CDR1 and CDR2 (germline): SNHLY, FYNNEI. Trimming cost V 7 bases and J 2 bases; bases outside gene matches: 7. This chain's CDR3 is CASIAGGYGNQPQHF. CDR3 bases: TGTGCCAGCATTGCAGGGGGCTATGGCAATCAGCCCCAGCATTTT.

CDR3 region: CATSRRFSLGGGELFF. CDR3 in DNA: TGTGCCACCAGCAGACGTTTCTCCTTAGGCGGCGGGGAGCTGTTTTTT. The V gene is TRBV15, the J gene TRBJ2-2, with D uncertain. CDR3 size: 16 residues. Germline-derived CDR1 and CDR2 are LNHNV and YYDKDF (reference sequence). Deletions cut 2 bases from V and 7 bases from J, with 17 bases between.

CDR3 sequence reads: CASSVDGGGGGGFLTDTQYF. The CDR3 DNA reads as TGTGCCAGCAGCGTAGATGGTGGGGGGGGTGGAGGTTTCCTCACAGATACGCAGTATTTT. J is TRBJ2-3 and V is TRBV9; TRBD2 aligns across 7 bases. V trimming: 0 bases; J trimming: 2 bases; junction bases outside the gene matches: 18. From germline, CDR1 is SGDLS and CDR2 YYNGEE. The CDR3 loop spans 20 amino acids.

The CDR3 DNA reads as TGTGCCAGCAGCGTATCCACGGGTAGCTCTGGAAACACCATATATTTT. Translating it yields CASSVSTGSSGNTIYF. This chain uses TRBV14 with TRBJ1-3; unclear D gene. V lost 5 bases and J lost 0, with 14 bases in between. The CDR3 sequence is 16 residues long. Germline CDR1 and CDR2: SGHDN and FVKESK.

This clone came up a few times. The J gene is TRBJ2-7, the V gene TRBV20-1; D is perhaps TRBD2 (6 bases). This CDR3 comprises 13 residues. V lost 3 bases and J lost 3, with 12 bases in between. CDR1 DFQATT and CDR2 SNEGSKA come from the germline V gene (reference sequence). This CDR3 is CSASKGGDYEQYF. The CDR3 DNA is TGCAGTGCTAGTAAAGGCGGGGACTACGAGCAGTACTTC.

This sequence joins TRBV27 and TRBJ1-1; a possible D gene is TRBD1 (6 bases). Germline CDR1 and CDR2: MNHEY and SMNVEV (reference sequence). The CDR3 sequence is 13 residues long. Deletions cut 5 bases from V and 4 bases from J, with 11 bases between. In DNA, the CDR3 is TGTGCCAGCAGTCGGACAGTGTTCACTGAAGCTTTCTTT. It translates to CASSRTVFTEAFF.

The chain uses TRBV2 and TRBJ1-4, with 10 positions matching TRBD1. After removal of 11 bases from V and 6 bases from J, the junction contained 6 bases not matched to a gene. Germline lookup yields CDR1 SNHLY and CDR2 FYNNEI. CDR3 length: 13 amino acids. This chain's CDR3 is CAAEGTGDEKLFF. CDR3 nucleotides: TGTGCCGCAGAGGGGACAGGGGATGAAAAACTGTTTTTT.

This chain connects TRBV6-5 to TRBJ1-1, with D hard to call. Trimming pared 4 bases from V and 3 bases from J, leaving 9 bases between. There are 13 residues in the CDR3. CDR1 and CDR2 from the germline V gene are MNHEY and SVGAGI. The CDR3 loop reads CASSFQSHTEAFF. The DNA for the CDR3 is TGTGCCAGCAGTTTTCAATCCCACACTGAAGCTTTCTTT.

The V gene is TRBV19, the J gene TRBJ2-1, with D maybe TRBD1 (6 bases). V shed 4 bases and J shed 3 bases, with 10 bases lying between them. The CDR3 has 14 amino acids. Germline CDR1 and CDR2: LNHDA and SQIVND (reference sequence). CDR3 in DNA: TGTGCCAGTAGTAAGGTGACAGGCTACAATGAGCAGTTCTTC. Protein product: CASSKVTGYNEQFF.

V and J are TRBV25-1 and TRBJ2-2; 8 bases fit TRBD2. The CDR3 is 16 amino acids. Germline V gene data show CDR1 as MGHDK and CDR2 as SYGVNS. J gave up 5 bases and V 3 bases, and 8 bases lay outside the gene matches. DNA of the CDR3: TGTGCCAGCAGTGATCTCCCCCCGGGAGGGACCGGGGAGCTGTTTTTT. Its protein product is CASSDLPPGGTGELFF.